The present entry profiles one TCR beta chain with its context. Original processing notes: Estimation of nucleated cell counts relied on the amplification of reference gene primers. Data came from immunoSEQ multiplex PCR; TCRdb stores just in-frame clones and leaves some out. V and J calls and clone size are copied from that table; D and trimming were computed from the DNA. The sample contains more than 150,000 clones, about 86% of which appear only once. The sample originates from a study of blood T cell repertoires in COVID-19. Across the study: The United States, Italy and Spain supplied acute and convalescent COVID-19 samples. T cells, B-cell-depleted T cells, or PBMCs supplied cDNA or gDNA.

V lost 6 bases, J lost 5 bases, and 16 bases lay in between. Looked up from germline, CDR1 is LNHDA and CDR2 is SQIVND (reference sequence). This CDR3 region has 14 residues. The TCR was taken from a man aged 55 to 70 with acute or convalescent COVID-19. Sequencing used peripheral blood. The rearrangement links TRBV19 to TRBJ1-1; the D gene is possibly TRBD1 (6 bases). DNA for the CDR3: TGTGCCAGTAGGGAGACACCAAGGGGGACTGAAGCTTTCTTT. Protein: CASRETPRGTEAFF.